This T cell receptor (beta chain) was sequenced during a study of PD-L1 blockade in urothelial cancer (dated by TCRdb to about 2017). Regarding the study in general: Every patient began therapy in about 2014 and was given atezolizumab 1,200 mg intravenously every 3 weeks. Whole exome sequencing and RNA sequencing of pretreatment tumors were performed alongside TCR sequencing in the same patients. Under ten patients reached durable clinical benefit, while 15 to 25 patients did not. Somatic, immune and clinical correlates of response to PD-L1 blockade with atezolizumab in urothelial cancer were the focus of an exploratory multi-omic analysis. Patients had an ECOG performance status of 0 or 1 and had received between 0 and 3 prior chemotherapy regimens. Blood samples were analyzed 3 weeks after the start of treatment (second dose) and 6 weeks after the start of treatment. Pretreatment tumor samples, along with matched peripheral blood collected serially before and after atezolizumab treatment, underwent TCR sequencing. Pretreatment blood TCR-seq was available for twenty-nine patients, at least one posttreatment blood collection was obtained for some 24 patients, and tumor TCR-seq was available for some 24 patients. A median of roughly 140,000 T cells and approximately 83,000 unique TCRs was obtained from blood samples, and a median clonality of roughly 0.082 was observed. Durable clinical benefit was defined as a progression-free survival longer than 6 months, and TCR features were additionally tested against progression-free survival and overall survival. About 90% of the roughly 29 patients were identified as males with urothelial cancer of bladder origin, and a prior smoking history was reported by 18 of 29 patients. The research as a whole found: Improved progression-free and overall survival was associated with having pretreatment peripheral blood TCR clonality below the median. At 3 weeks after the start of treatment, tumor-associated TCR clones in peripheral blood had expanded more in patients with durable benefit (n of about 22, p = 0.022). Small sample size (n ≈ 30) and many exploratory analyses mean the results are intended to be hypothesis-generating.

The CDR3 holds 18 amino acids from the cysteine to the phenylalanine. Just the 54-base CDR3 DNA is kept, in frame starting at base 1. Trimmed from V: 9 bases; trimmed from J: 1 base; junction bases lacking a gene match: 16. For CDR1 and CDR2, the germline V gene lists MGHRA and YSYEKL. To estimate absolute template abundance from read counts, synthetic TCR analog templates were spiked into each PCR. The immunoSEQ assay was used to amplify TCRbeta CDR3 regions from genomic DNA with bias-controlled V and J gene primers. Sequencing of rearranged TCRbeta segments was done at approximately 20X coverage. The paper's processing steps were these. Clustering was used to correct sequencing errors, and CDR3s were annotated against IMGT so that V, D and J genes could be assigned. Only productive TCRbeta rearrangements were used in downstream analyses, excluding out-of-frame or stop-codon sequences. To compute clonality, Shannon entropy was normalized by the log of the number of unique productive sequences and then subtracted from one. Fisher's exact test with Benjamini-Hochberg correction, using a cutoff of adjusted p below 0.01, was how clones that differed between time points or between blood and tumor were identified. Held by TCRdb, this immuneACCESS table contains in-frame sequences only and omits some clones. Under half of the omission traces to an unresolved V gene where checked; the cause of the rest is unknown. Clone size and the V and J calls come from that table; the DNA yielded D and trimming. The sample includes 60,000 to 75,000 clones, with roughly 86% observed a single time. The ten largest clones take up about 15% of the sample.

A note on this clone: It lacks a known antigen. No much larger clonotype is one base removed from it; base qualities were not supplied.

The label giving this sample's time point can be read as: pretreatment peripheral blood. A cohort of about 31 patients with locally advanced or metastatic urothelial carcinoma, treated at Memorial Sloan Kettering on a trial protocol, was included. Peripheral blood mononuclear cells were collected pretreatment and during treatment, at between 1 and 8 total time points per patient. The Qiagen DNeasy Blood extraction kit was used to purify genomic DNA from total PBMCs and tumor samples. PBMCs were collected pretreatment and during treatment, and were isolated and stored as previously described. The sequenced sample was PBMCs, obtained around atezolizumab (anti-PD-L1) treatment. The chain joins TRBV4-1 to TRBJ2-2; the central 8 bases match TRBD2. The clonotype originates from a man in his 60s with urothelial cancer. CDR3 loop: CASNGRGPSGGNTGELFF. The DNA sequence is as follows: TGCGCCAGTAACGGGAGGGGACCGAGCGGGGGGAACACCGGGGAGCTGTTTTTT.